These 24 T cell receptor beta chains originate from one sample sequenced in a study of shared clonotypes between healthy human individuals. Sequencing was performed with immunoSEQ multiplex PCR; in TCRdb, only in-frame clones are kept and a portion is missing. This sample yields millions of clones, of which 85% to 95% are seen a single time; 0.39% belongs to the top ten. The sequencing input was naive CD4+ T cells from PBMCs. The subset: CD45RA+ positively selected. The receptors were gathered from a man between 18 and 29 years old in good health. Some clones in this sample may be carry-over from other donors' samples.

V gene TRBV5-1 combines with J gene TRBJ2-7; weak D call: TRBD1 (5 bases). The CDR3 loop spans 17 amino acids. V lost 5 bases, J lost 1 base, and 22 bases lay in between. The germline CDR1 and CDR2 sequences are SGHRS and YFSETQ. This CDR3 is CASRPGSGLTGSYEQYF. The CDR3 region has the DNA TGCGCCAGCAGACCTGGGTCAGGGTTGACCGGATCCTACGAGCAGTACTTC.

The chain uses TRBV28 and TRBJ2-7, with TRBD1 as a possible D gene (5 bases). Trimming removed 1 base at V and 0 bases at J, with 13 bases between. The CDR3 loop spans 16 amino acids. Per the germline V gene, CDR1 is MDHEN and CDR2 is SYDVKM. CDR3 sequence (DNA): TGTGCCAGCAGTTTATTCGTTGCAGGGCCCTCCTACGAGCAGTACTTC. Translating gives CASSLFVAGPSYEQYF.

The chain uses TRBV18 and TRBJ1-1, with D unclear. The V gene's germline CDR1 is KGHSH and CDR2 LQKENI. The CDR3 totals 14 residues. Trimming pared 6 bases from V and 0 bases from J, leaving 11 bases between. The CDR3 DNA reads TGTGCCAGCTCCCTCGAAAGGGTGAACACTGAAGCTTTCTTT. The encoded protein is CASSLERVNTEAFF.

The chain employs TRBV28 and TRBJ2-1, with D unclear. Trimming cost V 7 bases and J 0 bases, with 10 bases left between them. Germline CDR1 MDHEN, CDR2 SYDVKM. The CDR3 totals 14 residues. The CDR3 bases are TGTGCCAGCACAGTTCCAAGCTCCTACAATGAGCAGTTCTTC. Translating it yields CASTVPSSYNEQFF.

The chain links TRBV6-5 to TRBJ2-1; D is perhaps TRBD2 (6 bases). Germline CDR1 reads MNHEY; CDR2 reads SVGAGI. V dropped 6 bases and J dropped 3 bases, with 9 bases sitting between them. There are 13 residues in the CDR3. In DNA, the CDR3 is TGTGCCAGCAGGATGGACTACTACAATGAGCAGTTCTTC. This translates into CASRMDYYNEQFF.

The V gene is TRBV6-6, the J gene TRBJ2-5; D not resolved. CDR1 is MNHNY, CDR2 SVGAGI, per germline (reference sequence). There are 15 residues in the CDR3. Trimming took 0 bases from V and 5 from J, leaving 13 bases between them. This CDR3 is CASSYSSLRSETQYF. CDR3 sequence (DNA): TGTGCCAGCAGTTACTCGAGTCTCCGGTCCGAGACCCAGTACTTC.

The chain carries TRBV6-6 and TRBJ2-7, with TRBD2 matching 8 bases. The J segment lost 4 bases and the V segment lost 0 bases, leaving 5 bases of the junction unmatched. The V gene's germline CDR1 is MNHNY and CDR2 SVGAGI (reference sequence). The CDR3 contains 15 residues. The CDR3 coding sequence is TGTGCCAGCAGTTACTCAGCGGGAGTGACGTACGAGCAGTACTTC. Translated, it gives CASSYSAGVTYEQYF.

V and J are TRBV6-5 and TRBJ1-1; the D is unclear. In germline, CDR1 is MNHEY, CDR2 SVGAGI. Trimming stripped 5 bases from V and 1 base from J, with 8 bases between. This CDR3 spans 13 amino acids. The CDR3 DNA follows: TGTGCCAGCAGTAGGACGGAGAACACTGAAGCTTTCTTT. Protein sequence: CASSRTENTEAFF.

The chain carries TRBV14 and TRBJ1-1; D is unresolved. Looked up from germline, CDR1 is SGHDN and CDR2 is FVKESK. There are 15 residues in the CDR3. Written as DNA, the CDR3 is TGTGCATTGAGTGGCGTGTGCCTGCCTCGGGCTGAAGCTTTCTTT. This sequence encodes CALSGVCLPRAEAFF.

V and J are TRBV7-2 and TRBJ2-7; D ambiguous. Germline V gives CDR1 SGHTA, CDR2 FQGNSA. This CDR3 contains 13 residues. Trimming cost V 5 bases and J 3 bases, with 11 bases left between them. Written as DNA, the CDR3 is TGTGCCAGCAGCCTACCATCTAACTACGAGCAGTACTTC. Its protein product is CASSLPSNYEQYF.

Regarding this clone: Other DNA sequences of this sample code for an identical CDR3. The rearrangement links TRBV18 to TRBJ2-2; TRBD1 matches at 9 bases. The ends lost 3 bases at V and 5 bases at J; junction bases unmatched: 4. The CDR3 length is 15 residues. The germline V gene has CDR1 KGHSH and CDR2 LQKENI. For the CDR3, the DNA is TGTGCCAGCTCACCCCGACAGGGGGTAACCGGGGAGCTGTTTTTT. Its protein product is CASSPRQGVTGELFF.

Written as DNA, the CDR3 is TGTGCCAGCAGCTTGGCCACACTAAGAAACACTGAAGCTTTCTTT. This translates into CASSLATLRNTEAFF. The chain uses TRBV5-6 and TRBJ1-1, with D hard to call. V was trimmed by 0 bases and J by 2 bases, leaving 11 bases between them. This CDR3 contains 15 residues. Germline CDR1 SGHDT, CDR2 YYEEEE.

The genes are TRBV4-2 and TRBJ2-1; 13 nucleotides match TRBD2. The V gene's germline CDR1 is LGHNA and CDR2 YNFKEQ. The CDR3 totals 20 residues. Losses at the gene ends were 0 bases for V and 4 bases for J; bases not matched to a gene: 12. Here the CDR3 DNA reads TGTGCCAGCAGCCAAGATCTTGGACTAGCGGGAGTTGTTCGGTACAATGAGCAGTTCTTC. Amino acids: CASSQDLGLAGVVRYNEQFF.

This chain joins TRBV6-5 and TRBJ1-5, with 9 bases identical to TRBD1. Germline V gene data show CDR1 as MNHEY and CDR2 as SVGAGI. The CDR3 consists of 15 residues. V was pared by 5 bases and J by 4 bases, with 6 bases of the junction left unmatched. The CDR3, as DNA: TGTGCCAGCAGTCCCCGACAGGGGGGAAATCAGCCCCAGCATTTT. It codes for CASSPRQGGNQPQHF.

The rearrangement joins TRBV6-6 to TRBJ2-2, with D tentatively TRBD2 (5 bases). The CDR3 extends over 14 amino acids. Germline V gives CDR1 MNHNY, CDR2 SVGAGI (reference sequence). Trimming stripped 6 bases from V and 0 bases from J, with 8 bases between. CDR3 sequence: CASSLAANTGELFF. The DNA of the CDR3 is TGTGCCAGCAGCCTAGCTGCGAACACCGGGGAGCTGTTTTTT.

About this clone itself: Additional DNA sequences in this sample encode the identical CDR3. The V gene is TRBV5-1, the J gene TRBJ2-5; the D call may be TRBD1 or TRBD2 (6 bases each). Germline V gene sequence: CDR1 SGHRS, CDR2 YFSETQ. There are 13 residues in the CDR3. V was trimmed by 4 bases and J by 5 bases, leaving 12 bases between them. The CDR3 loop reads CASSLRGVETQYF. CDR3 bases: TGCGCCAGCAGCCTAAGGGGGGTGGAGACCCAGTACTTC.

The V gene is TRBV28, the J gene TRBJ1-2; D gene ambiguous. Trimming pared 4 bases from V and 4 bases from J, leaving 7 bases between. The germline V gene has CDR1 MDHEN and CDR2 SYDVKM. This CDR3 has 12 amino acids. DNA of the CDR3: TGTGCCAGCAGTTACTGGAGCTATGGCTACACCTTC. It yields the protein CASSYWSYGYTF.

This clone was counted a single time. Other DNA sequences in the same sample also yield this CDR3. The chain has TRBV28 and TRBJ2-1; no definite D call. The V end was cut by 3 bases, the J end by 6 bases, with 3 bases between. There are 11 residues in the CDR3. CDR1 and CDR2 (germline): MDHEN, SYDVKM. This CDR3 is CASSFFNEQFF. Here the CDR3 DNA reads TGTGCCAGCAGTTTCTTCAATGAGCAGTTCTTC.

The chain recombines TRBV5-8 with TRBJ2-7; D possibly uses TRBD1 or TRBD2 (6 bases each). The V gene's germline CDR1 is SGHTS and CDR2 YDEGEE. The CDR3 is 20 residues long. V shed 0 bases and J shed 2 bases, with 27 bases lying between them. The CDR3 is CASSLGGAPIVWDKPYEQYF. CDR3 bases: TGTGCCAGCAGCTTGGGGGGGGCCCCCATCGTCTGGGACAAACCCTACGAGCAGTACTTC.

This CDR3 is CASSTGLKTQYF. As DNA, the CDR3 is TGTGCCAGCAGCACGGGACTAAAGACCCAGTACTTC. This sequence joins TRBV6-5 and TRBJ2-5; 7 bases agree with TRBD2. The trim removed 6 bases at V and 6 bases at J, leaving 4 bases unmatched. There are 12 residues in the CDR3. The germline CDR1 and CDR2 sequences are MNHEY and SVGAGI.

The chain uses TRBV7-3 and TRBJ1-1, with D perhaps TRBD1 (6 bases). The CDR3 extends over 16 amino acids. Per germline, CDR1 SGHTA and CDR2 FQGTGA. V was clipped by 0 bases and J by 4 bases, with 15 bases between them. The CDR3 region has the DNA TGTGCCAGCAGCTTAACGTCGGCACAGGGCGGCACTGAAGCTTTCTTT. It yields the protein CASSLTSAQGGTEAFF.

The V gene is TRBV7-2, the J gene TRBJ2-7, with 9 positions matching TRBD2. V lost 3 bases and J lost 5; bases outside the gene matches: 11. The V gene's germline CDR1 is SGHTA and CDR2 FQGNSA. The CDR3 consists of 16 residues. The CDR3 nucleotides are TGTGCCAGCAGCTTCTGGACTAGCGCGAAGGGGAACGAGCAGTACTTC. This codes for CASSFWTSAKGNEQYF.

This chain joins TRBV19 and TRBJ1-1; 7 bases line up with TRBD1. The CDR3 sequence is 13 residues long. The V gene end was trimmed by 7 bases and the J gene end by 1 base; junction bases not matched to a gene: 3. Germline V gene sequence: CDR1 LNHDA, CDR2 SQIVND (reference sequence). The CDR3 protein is CASKGTANTEAFF. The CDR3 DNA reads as TGTGCCAGTAAAGGGACAGCGAACACTGAAGCTTTCTTT.

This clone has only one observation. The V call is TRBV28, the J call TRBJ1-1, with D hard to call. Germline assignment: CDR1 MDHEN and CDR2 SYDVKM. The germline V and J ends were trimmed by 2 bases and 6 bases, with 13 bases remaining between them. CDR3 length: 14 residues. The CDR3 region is CASSLTGGRPEAFF. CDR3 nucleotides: TGTGCCAGCAGTTTAACGGGTGGGAGGCCTGAAGCTTTCTTT.